Sequencing of this T cell receptor beta chain was carried out in a study of T cell changes during pregnancy in multiple sclerosis (dated by TCRdb to between 2018 and 2021). About the study as a whole: In women with multiple sclerosis, the researchers looked at how the T cell repertoire shifted as pregnancy progressed.

The CDR3 measures 13 amino acids from cysteine to phenylalanine. Kept here is only the CDR3 DNA, which spans 39 bases and is read in frame from base 1. The V and J ends are trimmed by 0 bases and 3 bases, leaving 3 bases between them. CDR1 MGHDK and CDR2 SYGVNS are derived from the germline V gene. Receptor libraries were prepared by the immunoSEQ multiplex PCR assay. TCRdb provides this immuneACCESS table in a form limited to in-frame rearrangements. Some clones are lacking; in checked studies, under half of them reflect an unresolved V gene, and why the rest are absent is not known. The sample yields some 80,000 clones; about 95% were counted once. 2% to 3% of the sample is taken by the ten largest. As concerns this clone: Its antigen has not been determined. No base quality values were provided; no much bigger clone lies one nucleotide off.

The chain links TRBV25-1 with TRBJ2-1; the D gene cannot be resolved reliably. Sequenced material: peripheral blood, taken in the third trimester of pregnancy. This receptor was identified in a female donor with multiple sclerosis, enrolled in a pregnancy study. The CDR3 reads as follows: CASSEYFYNEQFF. In nucleotides, the sequence is TGTGCCAGCAGTGAATACTTCTACAATGAGCAGTTCTTC. Full variable domain (CDR3 extended with the reference TRBV25-1 and TRBJ2-1 proteins): EADIYQTPRYLVIGTGKKITLECSQTMGHDKMYWYQQDPGMELHLIHYSYGVNSTEKGDLSSESTVSRIRTEHFPLTLESARPSHTSQYLCASSEYFYNEQFFGPGTRLTVL.